This TCR beta chain was sequenced for a study of blood T cell repertoires in COVID-19. V dropped 1 base and J dropped 5; count of bases not matched to a gene: 7. This CDR3 is 15 amino acids long. CDR1 SGHDT and CDR2 YYEEEE come from the germline V gene. Method: immunoSEQ multiplex PCR; TCRdb's copy keeps in-frame clones and lacks some. The sample includes roughly 24,000 clones, 85% to 90% of them seen just once. The V and J genes are TRBV5-6 and TRBJ2-7; 9 bases match TRBD1. The TCR sequence derives from a man in his 70s with COVID-19, enrolled during active disease. The sample comprised peripheral blood. In DNA form, the CDR3 reads TGTGCCAGCAGCTTGATCCGGGACAGGGTAAACGAGCAGTACTTC. This encodes CASSLIRDRVNEQYF.